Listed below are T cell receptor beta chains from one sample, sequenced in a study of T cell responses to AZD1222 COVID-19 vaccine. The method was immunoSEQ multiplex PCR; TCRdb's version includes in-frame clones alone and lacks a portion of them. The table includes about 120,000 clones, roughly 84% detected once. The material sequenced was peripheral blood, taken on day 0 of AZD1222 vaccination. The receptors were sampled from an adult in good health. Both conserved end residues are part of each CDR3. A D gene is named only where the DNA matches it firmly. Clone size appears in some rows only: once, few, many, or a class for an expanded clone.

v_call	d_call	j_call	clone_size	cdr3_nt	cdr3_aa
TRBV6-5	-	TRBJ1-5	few	TGTGCCAGCAGTTACTCAGGGGGAACAAATCAGCCCCAGCATTTT	CASSYSGGTNQPQHF
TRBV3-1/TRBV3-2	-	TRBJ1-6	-	TGTGCCAGCAGCTCTCTTCAGGTTAATTCACCCCTCCACTTT	CASSSLQVNSPLHF
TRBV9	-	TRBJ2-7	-	TGTGCCAGCAGCGTAGGGGAGGGACAGAGCTCCTACGAGCAGTACTTC	CASSVGEGQSSYEQYF
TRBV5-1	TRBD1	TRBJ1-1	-	TGCGCCAGCAGCTTGGCCCTAACAGGGGGTGGTGAAGCTTTCTTT	CASSLALTGGGEAFF
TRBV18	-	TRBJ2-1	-	TGTGCCAGCTCAGGGCAGGGTTCCTACAATGAGCAGTTCTTC	CASSGQGSYNEQFF
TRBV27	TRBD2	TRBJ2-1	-	TGTGCCAGCAGTCCCGGTTTCGTTGTAGCGGGTCAGGGCAATGAGCAGTTCTTC	CASSPGFVVAGQGNEQFF
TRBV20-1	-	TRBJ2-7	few	TGCAGTGCGGCGAGCTCCTACGAGCAGTACTTC	CSAASSYEQYF
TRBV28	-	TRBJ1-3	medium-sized	TGTGCCAGCCAATCCGGGGCAGGGATTATCTCTGGAAACACCATATATTTT	CASQSGAGIISGNTIYF
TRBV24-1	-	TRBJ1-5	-	TGTGCCACCAGTGTGGGGGGGGACAATCAGCCCCAGCATTTT	CATSVGGDNQPQHF
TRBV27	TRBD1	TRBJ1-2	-	TGTGCCAGCAGCCAAAATCCGGGACAGGGTGCCTATGGCTACACCTTC	CASSQNPGQGAYGYTF
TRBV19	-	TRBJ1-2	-	TGTGCCAGTAGTGAGTCGCAGTATGGCTACACCTTC	CASSESQYGYTF
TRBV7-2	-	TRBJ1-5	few	TGTGCCAGCAGCTTAGTGCCTAATAGCAATCAGCCCCAGCATTTT	CASSLVPNSNQPQHF
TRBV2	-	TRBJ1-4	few	TGTGCCAGCACCATAACGGGAATTGTTGAAAAACTGTTTTTT	CASTITGIVEKLFF
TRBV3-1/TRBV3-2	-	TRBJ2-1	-	TGTGCCAGCAGCCAATCGGACAGAGAGCAGTTCTTC	CASSQSDREQFF
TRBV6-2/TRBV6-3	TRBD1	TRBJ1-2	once	TGTGCCAGCAGTGGACAGGGGGATTATGGCTACACCTTC	CASSGQGDYGYTF
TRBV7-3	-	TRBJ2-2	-	TGTGCCAGCAGCTTACCGGGATCTGGGGTCGGGGAGCTGTTTTTT	CASSLPGSGVGELFF
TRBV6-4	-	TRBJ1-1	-	TGTGCCAGCAGTGACCCGGAAGGGGTTTGGAACACTGAAGCTTTCTTT	CASSDPEGVWNTEAFF
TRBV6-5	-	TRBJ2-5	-	TGTGCCAGCAGTTGGGAGAGACAAGAGACCCAGTACTTC	CASSWERQETQYF
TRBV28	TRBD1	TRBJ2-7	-	TGTGCCAGCAGCCCCGTGGGGCAGGGGGCCTACGAGCAGTACTTC	CASSPVGQGAYEQYF